The 23 T cell receptor beta chains given below trace back to one sample, sequenced in a study of T cells in localized non-small cell lung cancer. TCRdb's table, derived via immunoSEQ multiplex PCR, lists solely in-frame clones and lacks some. The sample lists tens of thousands of clones, about 85% occurring once. The sequencing used PBMCs, collected before any cancer treatment. These receptors originate from a woman aged 35 to 70 with stage II squamous cell lung carcinoma.

V and J are TRBV28 and TRBJ2-2; no reliable D call. Germline assignment: CDR1 MDHEN and CDR2 SYDVKM. The CDR3 sequence is 16 residues long. V dropped 3 bases and J dropped 7 bases, with 18 bases sitting between them. The CDR3 coding sequence is TGTGCCAGCAGTTTCCATCCGTACGCAGCTGACGGGGAGCTGTTTTTT. Residues: CASSFHPYAADGELFF.

This clone came up a few times. The V call is TRBV4-3, the J call TRBJ2-3; D is perhaps TRBD1 or TRBD2 (5 bases each). From germline, CDR1 is LGHNA and CDR2 YSLEER. V lost 2 bases to trimming and J lost 4 bases, with 10 bases between them. CDR3 length: 14 amino acids. The CDR3 nucleotides are TGCGCCAGCAGCCAACTTGGGACGCCAGATACGCAGTATTTT. It specifies CASSQLGTPDTQYF.

The chain carries TRBV10-3 and TRBJ2-3; either TRBD1 or TRBD2 may supply D (5 bases each). Deletions cut 0 bases from V and 4 bases from J, with 14 bases between. Germline values: CDR1 ENHRY, CDR2 SYGVKD. The CDR3 totals 16 residues. The CDR3 loop reads CAISESKWQGADTQYF. Here the CDR3 DNA reads TGTGCCATCAGTGAGTCAAAATGGCAGGGAGCAGATACGCAGTATTTT.

The chain has TRBV2 and TRBJ2-1; D unclear. V shed 6 bases and J shed 9 bases, with 9 bases lying between them. This CDR3 comprises 11 residues. From germline, CDR1 is SNHLY and CDR2 FYNNEI. In DNA, the CDR3 is TGTGCCAGCAGCCTCTTAAGTGAGCAGTTCTTC. Amino acids: CASSLLSEQFF.

This clone was recorded once. This sequence joins TRBV5-8 and TRBJ2-5; 8 bases fit TRBD1. Germline V gene sequence: CDR1 SGHTS, CDR2 YDEGEE. V lost 4 bases and J lost 5; bases outside the gene matches: 7. This CDR3 is 14 amino acids long. The CDR3 coding sequence is TGTGCCAGCAGCCACAGGACAGGGCGTGAGACCCAGTACTTC. This codes for CASSHRTGRETQYF.

The chain uses TRBV27 and TRBJ2-5; D gene unclear. The CDR3 is made up of 15 amino acids. V shed 5 bases and J shed 5 bases, with 18 bases lying between them. CDR1 is MNHEY and CDR2 is SMNVEV in the germline V gene (reference sequence). The CDR3 sequence is CASSMSTPPWETQYF. CDR3 coding DNA: TGTGCCAGCAGTATGTCGACCCCCCCCTGGGAGACCCAGTACTTC.

The V and J genes are TRBV2 and TRBJ1-2, with no clear D. The germline V gene encodes CDR1 SNHLY and CDR2 FYNNEI. Trimming removed 3 bases from V and 3 bases from J, with 11 bases in between. This CDR3 contains 14 residues. CDR3 nucleotide sequence: TGTGCCAGCAGTGAGGATCTATTACACTATGGCTACACCTTC. Translated, it gives CASSEDLLHYGYTF.

About this clone: The CDR3 does not end in the conserved phenylalanine or tryptophan, so this is likely a read error. The rearrangement links TRBV4-1 to TRBJ2-7, with D possibly being TRBD1 (5 bases). Germline lookup yields CDR1 MGHRA and CDR2 YSYEKL. The CDR3 has 14 residues. V shed 1 base and J shed 2 bases, with 9 bases lying between them. Written as DNA, the CDR3 is TGCGCCAGCAGCCAAGTCCCAGGGACCTACGAGCAGTACCTC. Translated, it gives CASSQVPGTYEQYL.

This clone has just a few counts. V and J are TRBV4-3 and TRBJ2-2; 9 bases are shared with TRBD2. Germline V gives CDR1 LGHNA, CDR2 YSLEER. The V segment lost 1 base and the J segment 2 bases; nucleotides outside the gene matches: 8. The CDR3 contains 18 residues. The CDR3 spells CASSQVFSGSLNTGELFF. The CDR3 DNA reads as TGCGCCAGCAGCCAAGTTTTTAGCGGGAGTCTCAACACCGGGGAGCTGTTTTTT.

As regards this clone: Other DNA sequences in this specimen translate into the identical CDR3. The rearrangement links TRBV4-3 to TRBJ1-1, with no clear D. Germline values: CDR1 LGHNA, CDR2 YSLEER. The V gene lost 0 bases and the J gene lost 8 bases, with 22 bases spanning the gap. CDR3 length: 17 amino acids. The CDR3 sequence is CASSQDRITGRSTEAFF. The CDR3 DNA sequence: TGCGCCAGCAGCCAAGATCGGATTACGGGGAGGAGCACCGAAGCTTTCTTT.

This rearrangement joins TRBV15 to TRBJ2-1, with 8 bases identical to TRBD1. This CDR3 comprises 17 residues. Trimming took 0 bases from V and 5 from J; bases not matched to a gene: 9. Germline CDR1 LNHNV, CDR2 YYDKDF (reference sequence). The CDR3 coding sequence is TGTGCCACCAGCAGAGATCATCCTAGGACAGGGAACAATGAGCAGTTCTTC. Protein product: CATSRDHPRTGNNEQFF.

Points on this clone: The same CDR3 also results from other DNA sequences found in this sample. The V gene is TRBV6-4, the J gene TRBJ1-1; 7 bases agree with TRBD1. Germline lookup yields CDR1 MRHNA and CDR2 SNTAGT. The CDR3 length is 14 residues. The trim removed 0 bases at V and 5 bases at J, leaving 3 bases unmatched. The CDR3 sequence is CASSDSSRGTEAFF. CDR3 DNA sequence: TGTGCCAGCAGTGACTCGAGCAGGGGGACTGAAGCTTTCTTT.

The V and J genes are TRBV4-3 and TRBJ2-1, with a possible D match to TRBD2 (7 bases). Between the trimmed V and J ends, which lost 0 bases and 3 bases, there was a span of 12 bases. From germline, CDR1 is LGHNA and CDR2 YSLEER. CDR3 size: 16 residues. The CDR3 protein is CASSQEGGGGYNEQFF. CDR3 DNA sequence: TGCGCCAGCAGCCAAGAGGGGGGAGGGGGCTACAATGAGCAGTTCTTC.

This chain links TRBV7-9 with TRBJ2-1; D unresolved. The germline gives CDR1 SEHNR, CDR2 FQNEAQ (reference sequence). This CDR3 region has 14 residues. The V end lost 5 bases, the J end lost 5 bases, and 13 bases lay between the germline ends. In nucleotides, the CDR3 is TGTGCCAGCAGCCGGTGGGAACAGAACAATGAGCAGTTCTTC. Translated: CASSRWEQNNEQFF. The entire variable domain, with the rest obtained from reference TRBV7-9 and TRBJ2-1, is as follows: DTGVSQNPRHKITKRGQNVTFRCDPISEHNRLYWYRQTLGQGPEFLTYFQNEAQLEKSRLLSDRFSAERPKGSFSTLEIQRTEQGDSAMYLCASSRWEQNNEQFFGPGTRLTVL.

The rearrangement uses TRBV29-1 and TRBJ1-5; 7 bases align to TRBD1. V dropped 6 bases and J dropped 8; count of bases not matched to a gene: 10. CDR1 is SQVTM and CDR2 is ANQGSEA in the germline V gene. The CDR3 is 13 residues long. CDR3: CSVTPGQDKPQHF. The CDR3 nucleotides read TGCAGCGTCACGCCCGGACAGGACAAGCCCCAGCATTTT.

The chain employs TRBV25-1 and TRBJ1-1; D ambiguous. The germline V and J ends were trimmed by 4 bases and 6 bases, with 12 bases remaining between them. There are 13 residues in the CDR3. Looked up from germline, CDR1 is MGHDK and CDR2 is SYGVNS. CDR3: CASSARSGAEAFF. DNA of the CDR3: TGTGCCAGCAGTGCCAGGTCTGGGGCTGAAGCTTTCTTT.

The chain employs TRBV4-1 and TRBJ1-5; TRBD1 aligns across 9 bases. The CDR3 totals 15 residues. Germline CDR1 MGHRA, CDR2 YSYEKL. V was pared by 4 bases and J by 8 bases, with 9 bases of the junction left unmatched. The CDR3 region has the DNA TGCGCCAGCAGCCTTGCCCCGGGACAGGGAAAGCCCCAGCATTTT. Translated: CASSLAPGQGKPQHF.

V gene TRBV2 combines with J gene TRBJ2-1; no clear D gene. Germline CDR1 and CDR2: SNHLY and FYNNEI. Trimming stripped 8 bases from V and 3 bases from J, with 8 bases between. The CDR3 loop spans 12 amino acids. For the CDR3, the DNA is TGTGCCAGCGCCAACAACTACAATGAGCAGTTCTTC. Its protein product is CASANNYNEQFF.

The gene calls are TRBV6-6 and TRBJ2-3; tentatively, D is TRBD2 (6 bases). Germline CDR1 reads MNHNY; CDR2 reads SVGAGI (reference sequence). The V end was cut by 6 bases, the J end by 1 base, with 14 bases between. The CDR3 has 15 amino acids. The CDR3 coding sequence is TGTGCCAGCAGCCCTGGAGCGGGCCGCACAGATACGCAGTATTTT. Translated: CASSPGAGRTDTQYF.

The gene calls are TRBV7-2 and TRBJ2-3; D perhaps matches TRBD1 (6 bases). The V end lost 1 base, the J end lost 4 bases, and 9 bases lay between the germline ends. The germline CDR1 and CDR2 sequences are SGHTA and FQGNSA. The CDR3 extends over 14 amino acids. CDR3 DNA sequence: TGTGCCAGCAGCTTAGGACAGGTGTCAGATACGCAGTATTTT. This translates into CASSLGQVSDTQYF.

This chain joins TRBV5-8 and TRBJ2-1, with 7 bases identical to TRBD1. V shed 2 bases and J 5 bases; nucleotides not matched to a gene: 7. The CDR3 has 15 residues. Germline V gene sequence: CDR1 SGHTS, CDR2 YDEGEE. The CDR3 DNA reads as TGTGCCAGCAGCTTAGGACAGGTCTTACACAATGAGCAGTTCTTC. This encodes CASSLGQVLHNEQFF. Full variable domain (missing parts from reference TRBV5-8 and TRBJ2-1): EAGVTQSPTHLIKTRGQQATLRCSPISGHTSVYWYQQALGLGLQFLLWYDEGEERNRGNFPPRFSGRQFPNYSSELNVNALELEDSALYLCASSLGQVLHNEQFFGPGTRLTVL.

The chain employs TRBV12-5 and TRBJ2-1; tentative D call: TRBD2 (5 bases). The germline V gene has CDR1 LGHNT and CDR2 FRNRAP. V was trimmed by 6 bases and J by 0 bases, leaving 15 bases between them. The CDR3 has 16 residues. The CDR3: CASGRSIGNSYNEQFF. As DNA, the CDR3 is TGTGCTAGTGGGCGGAGCATCGGGAACTCCTACAATGAGCAGTTCTTC.

This chain uses TRBV15 with TRBJ2-7, with TRBD2 matching over 7 bases. The J segment lost 6 bases and the V segment lost 0 bases, leaving 8 bases of the junction unmatched. The V gene's germline CDR1 is LNHNV and CDR2 YYDKDF (reference sequence). The CDR3 length is 15 residues. The CDR3 DNA sequence: TGTGCCACCAGCAGAGATAGGGCGACTAGCTCCGAGCAGTACTTC. Translating it yields CATSRDRATSSEQYF.